This passage covers 18 T cell receptor beta chains from one sample sequenced in a study of CD8 T cells in ankylosing spondylitis (dated by TCRdb to 2017 to 2019). The library was produced with 5' RACE. The sequencer was an Illumina HiSeq 2500. Using fastp trimming at Q25 and MiXCR clonotype assembly, TCRdb reanalyzed the public sequencing data and kept in-frame beta chains. When rows share a CDR3 protein, they turn into one entry using the most common DNA and genes. Within this sample are more than 650,000 distinct CDR3 sequences, with about 12% of them counted one time only. Approximately 0.51% of the sample rests with the top ten. What these receptors recognize is not known. Findings and caveats that apply to the study as a whole: A TCR beta motif made up of seven or eight highly homologous amino acid variants appeared to be characteristic of blood from ankylosing spondylitis patients.

Sequencing was done on a sample of blood, either unsorted or a sorted T cell fraction (not recorded which). The origin of the receptors is a male donor with ankylosing spondylitis.

The J gene is TRBJ2-3, the V gene TRBV4-3; D gene unclear. Trimming removed 0 bases at V and 6 bases at J, with 10 bases between. The CDR3 is 14 amino acids. Per germline, CDR1 LGHNA and CDR2 YSLEER. This chain's CDR3 is CASSQEAGEDTQYF. The CDR3, as DNA: TGCGCCAGCAGCCAAGAGGCCGGAGAGGATACGCAGTATTTT.

The CDR3 nucleotides are TGTGCCAGCAGCTTACAACGGGACACCTACGAGCAGTACTTC. It yields the protein CASSLQRDTYEQYF. This rearrangement joins TRBV7-2 to TRBJ2-7; weak D call: TRBD1 (6 bases). Germline V gene sequence: CDR1 SGHTA, CDR2 FQGNSA. The CDR3 contains 14 residues. V gave up 2 bases and J gave up 2 bases, with 10 bases separating them.

This chain links TRBV11-2 with TRBJ1-1; a weak D match, TRBD1 (5 bases). The CDR3 runs 18 residues. The germline V gene has CDR1 SGHAT and CDR2 FQNNGV. The V and J ends lost 7 bases and 7 bases respectively, with 31 bases between them. The CDR3 reads CASTRAGTAWQRTYEAFF. The CDR3 DNA sequence: TGTGCCAGCACCCGAGCGGGGACGGCATGGCAGCGAACTTATGAAGCTTTCTTT.

J is TRBJ2-6 and V is TRBV6-2 or TRBV6-3; D not certain. The germline V gene has CDR1 MNHEY and CDR2 SVGEGT. The CDR3 totals 15 residues. Trimming shortened V by 4 bases and J by 0 bases, and 7 bases separated the two germline ends. CDR3 loop: CASSFALSGANVLTF. The CDR3 nucleotides are TGTGCCAGCAGTTTTGCCCTCTCTGGGGCCAACGTCCTGACTTTC.

This clonotype occurred a few times. The chain carries TRBV29-1 and TRBJ2-7; D possibly corresponds to TRBD2 (6 bases). Germline V gives CDR1 SQVTM, CDR2 ANQGSEA. With 6 bases removed from V and 3 bases from J, the gap between germline ends came to 15 bases. CDR3 length equals 13 residues. The CDR3 region has the DNA TGCAGCGTCGGTCTCTTAGCGGACTACGAGCAGTACTTC. This sequence encodes CSVGLLADYEQYF.

In this sample, this clonotype turned up a few times. The rearrangement joins TRBV14 to TRBJ1-2; D possibly corresponds to TRBD1 (6 bases). The V gene's germline CDR1 is SGHDN and CDR2 FVKESK. The CDR3 spans 12 residues. Deletions cut 6 bases from V and 7 bases from J, with 12 bases between. This chain's CDR3 is CASRQGKGGYTF. In DNA form, the CDR3 reads TGTGCCAGCAGACAGGGCAAGGGTGGCTACACCTTC.

The chain has TRBV28 and TRBJ1-1, with D possibly matching TRBD1 (6 bases). Germline values: CDR1 MDHEN, CDR2 SYDVKM. The CDR3 consists of 14 residues. Trimming removed 11 bases at V and 0 bases at J, with 16 bases between. CDR3 region: CASRGGPLNTEAFF. CDR3 nucleotides: TGTGCCTCTCGGGGGGGCCCCTTGAACACTGAAGCTTTCTTT.

This clonotype was observed many times. The V and J genes are TRBV5-5 and TRBJ2-1; 11 bases map to TRBD1. V gave up 3 bases and J gave up 12 bases; unmatched junction bases: 8. Germline loops: CDR1 SGHKS, CDR2 YYEKEE (reference sequence). The CDR3 length is 14 residues. This chain's CDR3 is CASSSRDRGIMQFF. CDR3 bases: TGTGCCAGCAGCTCCCGGGACAGGGGGATCATGCAGTTCTTC.

This clonotype was seen at least ten times. J is TRBJ2-5 and V is TRBV12-3 or TRBV12-4; a possible D gene is TRBD1 (6 bases). The V end was cut by 4 bases, the J end by 8 bases, with 14 bases between. There are 13 residues in the CDR3. The CDR3 here is CASSYPDSQTQYF. CDR3 in DNA: TGTGCCAGCAGTTACCCGGACAGTCAAACCCAGTACTTC.

This clonotype was observed at least ten times. The chain couples TRBV20-1 to TRBJ1-6; D is perhaps TRBD1 (5 bases). Germline V CDR1 and CDR2: DFQATT, SNEGSKA (reference sequence). The CDR3 totals 13 residues. V was clipped by 6 bases and J by 6 bases, with 12 bases between them. The CDR3 region is CSAGGRGNSPLHF. CDR3 nucleotides: TGCAGTGCCGGGGGACGGGGTAATTCACCCCTCCACTTT.

In this sample, this clonotype turned up many times. The chain links TRBV18 to TRBJ2-7, with D perhaps given as TRBD1 or TRBD2 (5 bases each). The CDR3 has 15 amino acids. The germline V and J ends were trimmed by 3 bases and 2 bases, with 14 bases remaining between them. Looked up from germline, CDR1 is KGHSH and CDR2 is LQKENI. The CDR3 sequence is CASSPSRGAAYEQYF. The CDR3 DNA sequence: TGTGCCAGCTCACCCAGTAGAGGGGCAGCCTACGAGCAGTACTTC.

This clonotype was recorded a few times. This rearrangement joins TRBV20-1 to TRBJ2-7; D possibly corresponds to TRBD1 (6 bases). Trimming shortened V by 4 bases and J by 7 bases, and 17 bases separated the two germline ends. Germline-derived CDR1 and CDR2 are DFQATT and SNEGSKA (reference sequence). The CDR3 is 13 amino acids. DNA for the CDR3: TGCAGTGCTACTTACAGGGATCCTCGAGAGCAGTACTTC. It yields the protein CSATYRDPREQYF.

The V call is TRBV20-1, the J call TRBJ2-5; 13 positions match TRBD2. In germline, CDR1 is DFQATT, CDR2 SNEGSKA (reference sequence). After removal of 4 bases from V and 5 bases from J, the junction contained 13 bases not matched to a gene. The CDR3 covers 17 residues. As DNA, the CDR3 is TGCAGTGCTATGGAACTAGCGGGAGGGCCCAGCTTGGAGACCCAGTACTTC. It encodes CSAMELAGGPSLETQYF.

This clonotype has more than one count but fewer than ten. V gene TRBV29-1 combines with J gene TRBJ2-5; unclear D gene. The germline gives CDR1 SQVTM, CDR2 ANQGSEA. The CDR3 covers 13 residues. Trimming shortened V by 8 bases and J by 5 bases, and 18 bases separated the two germline ends. The CDR3 region has the DNA TGCAGCAGAAGCCGGGCCCCAGGCGAGACCCAGTACTTC. Its translation: CSRSRAPGETQYF.

The chain recombines TRBV5-1 with TRBJ2-7; 14 bases map to TRBD2. V trimming: 1 base; J trimming: 9 bases; junction bases outside the gene matches: 6. Germline V gene lookup returns CDR1 SGHRS and CDR2 YFSETQ. The CDR3 has 15 residues. The CDR3 bases are TGCGCCAGCAGCTTGAAGGGACTAGCGGGAGAAGTGCAGTACTTC. It is translated as CASSLKGLAGEVQYF.

This clonotype was seen repeatedly, ten times or more. A junction end diverges from the germline sequence, so it may reflect a read error. The chain carries TRBV7-2 and TRBJ2-3, with 10 positions matching TRBD2. There are 11 residues in the CDR3. CDR1 and CDR2 (germline): SGHTA, FQGNSA. CDR3 DNA sequence: TGCTCTAGCGGGAGAAGCGATACGCAGTATTTT. Translated: CSSGRSDTQYF.

This rearrangement joins TRBV25-1 to TRBJ1-3; D is unclear. The CDR3 sequence is 14 residues long. CDR1 and CDR2 (germline): MGHDK, SYGVNS. V lost 3 bases, J lost 0 bases, and 6 bases lay in between. CDR3 sequence reads: CASSDDRSGNTIYF. CDR3 DNA: TGTGCCAGCAGTGACGACCGCTCTGGAAACACCATATATTTT.

This clonotype was found a few times. The rearrangement uses TRBV5-6 and TRBJ2-2, with TRBD1 matching over 8 bases. The CDR3 contains 17 residues. Trimming cost V 4 bases and J 7 bases; bases outside gene matches: 15. From germline, CDR1 is SGHDT and CDR2 YYEEEE. In DNA form, the CDR3 reads TGTGCCAGCAGCCTATTCATGACAGGGGTCGATGGCGGGGAGCTGTTTTTT. It codes for CASSLFMTGVDGGELFF.